This is a list of T cell receptor beta chains from one sample in a study of blood T cell repertoires in COVID-19. Profiling relied on immunoSEQ multiplex PCR, and the TCRdb table lists in-frame clones only, not all of them. The sample shows a few hundred thousand clones, approximately 81% of them seen only once. The sample comprised peripheral blood. The receptors here all came from a woman of 80 years or more with acute or convalescent COVID-19. Both conserved end residues are part of each CDR3. The order of the fields is V gene, J gene, clone size, D gene, CDR3 DNA, CDR3 protein. A D gene is named only where the DNA matches it firmly. Expanded clones get a size class; other rows say once, few or many, or leave the size out.

V gene: TRBV6-5; J gene: TRBJ2-7; clone size: .; D gene: .; CDR3 DNA: TGTGCCAGCAGTCCCCGGGACATGAGATACGAGCAGTACTTC; CDR3 protein: CASSPRDMRYEQYF
V gene: TRBV28; J gene: TRBJ1-2; clone size: .; D gene: TRBD1; CDR3 DNA: TGTGCCAGCAGCCTACCGGGACAGGGGTCCAACTATGGCTACACCTTC; CDR3 protein: CASSLPGQGSNYGYTF
V gene: TRBV10-3; J gene: TRBJ1-6; clone size: .; D gene: .; CDR3 DNA: TGTGCCATCAGTGAGTTCGATAATTCACCCCTCCACTTT; CDR3 protein: CAISEFDNSPLHF
V gene: TRBV19; J gene: TRBJ2-1; clone size: .; D gene: TRBD1; CDR3 DNA: TGTGCCACCACTCATCGACAGGGAACTACAGGCGATGAGCAGTTCTTC; CDR3 protein: CATTHRQGTTGDEQFF
V gene: TRBV18; J gene: TRBJ2-2; clone size: .; D gene: TRBD1; CDR3 DNA: TGTGCCAGCTCCTTGGGACAGGAGAACACCGGGGAGCTGTTTTTT; CDR3 protein: CASSLGQENTGELFF
V gene: TRBV11-2; J gene: TRBJ2-3; clone size: .; D gene: TRBD2; CDR3 DNA: TGTGCCAGCAGCCCAAGAGGTGGCGGGGGGCTTAGCGATACGCAGTATTTT; CDR3 protein: CASSPRGGGGLSDTQYF
V gene: TRBV27; J gene: TRBJ2-5; clone size: .; D gene: TRBD1; CDR3 DNA: TGTGCCAGCAAAGGGGGCGAATCCGAGACCCAGTACTTC; CDR3 protein: CASKGGESETQYF
V gene: TRBV10-3; J gene: TRBJ1-2; clone size: .; D gene: .; CDR3 DNA: TGTGCCATCAGTGGCAGGGGAGTTAACTATGGCTACACCTTC; CDR3 protein: CAISGRGVNYGYTF
V gene: TRBV12-3/TRBV12-4; J gene: TRBJ1-4; clone size: few; D gene: .; CDR3 DNA: TGTGCCAGCAGCCGCCGACAGAATGAAAAACTGTTTTTT; CDR3 protein: CASSRRQNEKLFF
V gene: TRBV28; J gene: TRBJ2-2; clone size: .; D gene: TRBD1; CDR3 DNA: TGTGCCAGCAGTTTATGGGAACAGGGGCCGAACACCGGGGAGCTGTTTTTT; CDR3 protein: CASSLWEQGPNTGELFF
V gene: TRBV24-1; J gene: TRBJ1-5; clone size: .; D gene: TRBD1; CDR3 DNA: TGTGCCACCAGTGATGGGACAGGGTTGAATCAGCCCCAGCATTTT; CDR3 protein: CATSDGTGLNQPQHF
V gene: TRBV15; J gene: TRBJ1-6; clone size: .; D gene: TRBD1; CDR3 DNA: TGTGCCACCAGCAGAGATCCTACAGGGGTGAAACCTAATTCACCCCTCCACTTT; CDR3 protein: CATSRDPTGVKPNSPLHF
V gene: TRBV11-2; J gene: TRBJ2-3; clone size: .; D gene: TRBD1; CDR3 DNA: TGTGCCAGCAGCTTGAGGACAGGGGTCCCAGATACGCAGTATTTT; CDR3 protein: CASSLRTGVPDTQYF
V gene: TRBV7-9; J gene: TRBJ2-2; clone size: .; D gene: .; CDR3 DNA: TGTGCCAGCAGCTTAGGGGACGTCGGGAGCACCGGGGAGCTGTTTTTT; CDR3 protein: CASSLGDVGSTGELFF
V gene: TRBV18; J gene: TRBJ1-5; clone size: .; D gene: .; CDR3 DNA: TGTGCCAGCTCACAAGAGCAAGGCAATCAGCCCCAGCATTTT; CDR3 protein: CASSQEQGNQPQHF
V gene: TRBV20-1; J gene: TRBJ1-2; clone size: .; D gene: .; CDR3 DNA: TGCAGTGCTAGTTCCTTTTCCGGCTACACCTTC; CDR3 protein: CSASSFSGYTF
V gene: TRBV19; J gene: TRBJ1-5; clone size: .; D gene: .; CDR3 DNA: TGTGCCAGTAGTAGGGCCAATCAGCCCCAGCATTTT; CDR3 protein: CASSRANQPQHF
V gene: TRBV7-9; J gene: TRBJ1-1; clone size: .; D gene: .; CDR3 DNA: TGTGCCAGCAGCCTCCCCCAAGAGGAAGCTTTCTTT; CDR3 protein: CASSLPQEEAFF
V gene: TRBV27; J gene: TRBJ2-7; clone size: .; D gene: .; CDR3 DNA: TGTGCCAGCAGTTTATTAAGGGGGGGACAGGCCTACGAGCAGTACTTC; CDR3 protein: CASSLLRGGQAYEQYF
V gene: TRBV5-1; J gene: TRBJ2-2; clone size: .; D gene: .; CDR3 DNA: TGCGCCAGCAGCCAAGAAGCGGGCTCAACCGGGGAGCTGTTTTTT; CDR3 protein: CASSQEAGSTGELFF
V gene: TRBV7-2; J gene: TRBJ2-5; clone size: .; D gene: .; CDR3 DNA: TGTGCCAGCAGCTTAGTTGCGGGCGGTGATGAGACCCAGTACTTC; CDR3 protein: CASSLVAGGDETQYF
V gene: TRBV18; J gene: TRBJ1-1; clone size: .; D gene: .; CDR3 DNA: TGTGCCAGCTCACCACGGAGGGACGAGAGCACTGAAGCTTTCTTT; CDR3 protein: CASSPRRDESTEAFF
V gene: TRBV5-4; J gene: TRBJ1-1; clone size: .; D gene: .; CDR3 DNA: TGTGCCAGCAGCGTAGGACATTCCGCTATGAACACTGAAGCTTTCTTT; CDR3 protein: CASSVGHSAMNTEAFF
V gene: TRBV12-3/TRBV12-4; J gene: TRBJ1-5; clone size: .; D gene: .; CDR3 DNA: TGTGCCAGCACCTGGGACATTAATCAGCCCCAGCATTTT; CDR3 protein: CASTWDINQPQHF
V gene: TRBV9; J gene: TRBJ2-1; clone size: .; D gene: TRBD2; CDR3 DNA: TGTGCCAGCAGCTGGCCGGGACTAGCGGGGGGAAGCTCCTACAATGAGCAGTTCTTC; CDR3 protein: CASSWPGLAGGSSYNEQFF
V gene: TRBV12-5; J gene: TRBJ1-5; clone size: .; D gene: .; CDR3 DNA: TGTGCTAGTGGTTTGGTAACGAGACAGGTGATTAGCAATCAGCCCCAGCATTTT; CDR3 protein: CASGLVTRQVISNQPQHF
V gene: TRBV3-1/TRBV3-2; J gene: TRBJ2-2; clone size: .; D gene: TRBD1; CDR3 DNA: TGTGCCAGCAGCCGTCCGGCCAGGGGGCCGAACACCGGGGAGCTGTTTTTT; CDR3 protein: CASSRPARGPNTGELFF
V gene: TRBV4-1; J gene: TRBJ1-1; clone size: many; D gene: .; CDR3 DNA: TGCGCCAGCAGCCAAGAAGGTCGGGGGGGGAACACTGAAGCTTTCTTT; CDR3 protein: CASSQEGRGGNTEAFF
V gene: TRBV19; J gene: TRBJ2-7; clone size: once; D gene: TRBD1; CDR3 DNA: TGTGCCAGTAGCACCTTTCGACAGGGCGTAAGCTACGAGCAGTACTTC; CDR3 protein: CASSTFRQGVSYEQYF
V gene: TRBV9; J gene: TRBJ1-1; clone size: .; D gene: TRBD1; CDR3 DNA: TGTGCCAGCAGCTTCACAGGGGGAAGGACTGAAGCTTTCTTT; CDR3 protein: CASSFTGGRTEAFF
V gene: TRBV7-3; J gene: TRBJ1-2; clone size: .; D gene: TRBD1; CDR3 DNA: TGTGCCAGCAGTCCCCCGGGACAGGGGGGCCTTGGCTACACCTTC; CDR3 protein: CASSPPGQGGLGYTF
V gene: TRBV7-2; J gene: TRBJ2-7; clone size: .; D gene: .; CDR3 DNA: TGTGCCAGCAGCTTAGCGGGGGGGCTGGGTATCAACGAGCAGTACTTC; CDR3 protein: CASSLAGGLGINEQYF
V gene: TRBV10-3; J gene: TRBJ1-2; clone size: .; D gene: TRBD1; CDR3 DNA: TGTGCCATCAGTACGACAGGGTCAGGCTACACCTTC; CDR3 protein: CAISTTGSGYTF
V gene: TRBV9; J gene: TRBJ1-1; clone size: .; D gene: TRBD1; CDR3 DNA: TGTGCCAGCAGCGTCACAGGGGGAACTGAAGCTTTCTTT; CDR3 protein: CASSVTGGTEAFF
V gene: TRBV6-2/TRBV6-3; J gene: TRBJ1-1; clone size: .; D gene: .; CDR3 DNA: TGTGCCAGCAGTTATTACCCAGACAGATCTGAAGCTTTCTTT; CDR3 protein: CASSYYPDRSEAFF
V gene: TRBV7-9; J gene: TRBJ1-1; clone size: .; D gene: TRBD1; CDR3 DNA: TGTGCCAGCAGCTTAGAGCCGGGACAGGGGCTGAACACTGAAGCTTTCTTT; CDR3 protein: CASSLEPGQGLNTEAFF
V gene: TRBV28; J gene: TRBJ2-7; clone size: .; D gene: TRBD1; CDR3 DNA: TGTGCCAGCAGTGCCCCCGGGACAGTTTTCTACGAGCAGTACTTC; CDR3 protein: CASSAPGTVFYEQYF
V gene: TRBV3-1/TRBV3-2; J gene: TRBJ1-5; clone size: .; D gene: .; CDR3 DNA: TGTGCCAGCAGCCAAGAATCAGGGTCTCAGCCCCAGCATTTT; CDR3 protein: CASSQESGSQPQHF
V gene: TRBV11-3; J gene: TRBJ2-1; clone size: .; D gene: TRBD2; CDR3 DNA: TGTGCCAGCAGCTTAGTAGCGGGGGGGATCTACAATGAGCAGTTCTTC; CDR3 protein: CASSLVAGGIYNEQFF
V gene: TRBV5-6; J gene: TRBJ1-1; clone size: .; D gene: .; CDR3 DNA: TGTGCCAGCAGCTTCAGTCTTATGAACACTGAAGCTTTCTTT; CDR3 protein: CASSFSLMNTEAFF
V gene: TRBV19; J gene: TRBJ2-7; clone size: .; D gene: .; CDR3 DNA: TGTGCCAGTAGTATAGGATCGAGGTACGAGCAGTACTTC; CDR3 protein: CASSIGSRYEQYF
V gene: TRBV19; J gene: TRBJ2-5; clone size: .; D gene: TRBD2; CDR3 DNA: TGTGCCAGTACGGGGACTAGCGGGGGTTTTGGCCGGGGGCAGACCCAGTACTTC; CDR3 protein: CASTGTSGGFGRGQTQYF
V gene: TRBV5-1; J gene: TRBJ1-4; clone size: .; D gene: .; CDR3 DNA: TGCGCCAGCAGCTTACAGGGCTACGATGAAAAACTGTTTTTT; CDR3 protein: CASSLQGYDEKLFF
V gene: TRBV7-2; J gene: TRBJ1-1; clone size: .; D gene: .; CDR3 DNA: TGTGCCAGCAGCTTAGCAGAGACGGGGGGGAACACTGAAGCTTTCTTT; CDR3 protein: CASSLAETGGNTEAFF
V gene: TRBV7-3; J gene: TRBJ2-3; clone size: .; D gene: TRBD2; CDR3 DNA: TGTGCCAGCAGCTCCGGACTAGCGGGGGGCACAGATACGCAGTATTTT; CDR3 protein: CASSSGLAGGTDTQYF
V gene: TRBV18; J gene: TRBJ1-2; clone size: once; D gene: TRBD1; CDR3 DNA: TGTGCCAGCTCACCGGGGGACAGGGCCTATGGCTACACCTTC; CDR3 protein: CASSPGDRAYGYTF
V gene: TRBV5-5; J gene: TRBJ2-2; clone size: .; D gene: TRBD2; CDR3 DNA: TGTGCCAGCAGCTTGGGGGGCGGAACTAGCGGGACCGGGGAGCTGTTTTTT; CDR3 protein: CASSLGGGTSGTGELFF
V gene: TRBV6-6; J gene: TRBJ1-1; clone size: .; D gene: .; CDR3 DNA: TGTGCCAGCAGTCCCCTGGGCGTTCTGAACACTGAAGCTTTCTTT; CDR3 protein: CASSPLGVLNTEAFF
V gene: TRBV28; J gene: TRBJ2-7; clone size: .; D gene: .; CDR3 DNA: TGTGCCAGCAAAAGGGGCCACGAGCAGTACTTC; CDR3 protein: CASKRGHEQYF
V gene: TRBV28; J gene: TRBJ2-3; clone size: once; D gene: TRBD2; CDR3 DNA: TGTGCCAGCAAGCTAGCGGGGGACCAATCACACACAGATACGCAGTATTTT; CDR3 protein: CASKLAGDQSHTDTQYF